This is a list of T cell receptor beta chains from one sample in a study of human T cells and chemical hapten exposure. TCRdb itself ran the RACE reads through MiXCR, one entry per CDR3 protein. The sample shows roughly 380,000 distinct CDR3 sequences, 5.1% of them seen only once. This sample comprised whole blood, obtained in connection with sensitization to the hapten diphenylcyclopropenone (DPC). These receptors were taken from a woman aged 50 to 60 with alopecia areata. Some clones in this sample may be carry-over from other donors' samples. CDR3s include the opening cysteine and the closing phenylalanine or tryptophan. A D gene is named only where the DNA matches it firmly. Rows give clone size only sometimes, using once, few, many, or a class for an expanded clone.

NA,NA,TRBV20-1,TRBJ2-2,TGCAGTGCTAGAGGCGACAGTAACACCGGGGAGCTGTTTTTT,CSARGDSNTGELFF
many,TRBD1,TRBV28,TRBJ2-6,TGTGCCAGCAGCCCGGGGACAGGGAAGGGCTCTGGGGCCAACGTCCTGACTTTC,CASSPGTGKGSGANVLTF
many,NA,TRBV7-2,TRBJ2-3,TGTGCCAGCAGCGAAGGACGGTACAATACGCAGTATTTT,CASSEGRYNTQYF
few,NA,TRBV30,TRBJ1-1,TGTGCCTGGAGTAAAGGGCTGGCCCCGAACACTGAAGCTTTCTTT,CAWSKGLAPNTEAFF
NA,NA,TRBV6-6,TRBJ1-5,TGTGCCAGCAGTTACTCTCCGGGACAAAATCAGCCCCAGCATTTT,CASSYSPGQNQPQHF
many,NA,TRBV5-5,TRBJ2-7,TGTGCCAGCAGCGCAAACCGGGACCCCAGAGAGTACTTC,CASSANRDPREYF
many,TRBD2,TRBV10-2,TRBJ2-1,TGCGGGGTCGGGACTAGCGGGGGTGGTGAGCAGTTCTTC,CGVGTSGGGEQFF
few,NA,TRBV27,TRBJ2-5,TGTGCCAGCAGTTTATCTGTGGGGAAAGAGACCCAGTACTTC,CASSLSVGKETQYF
few,NA,TRBV28,TRBJ2-7,TGTGCCAGCCGGGGGGCCCTAGTACACGAGCAGTACTTC,CASRGALVHEQYF
many,NA,TRBV29-1,TRBJ2-3,TGCAGCCCCGTTTTGGGAAGCACAGATACGCAGTATTTT,CSPVLGSTDTQYF
NA,NA,TRBV29-1,TRBJ1-2,TGCAGCGTACGAGCGACAGCTAACTATGGCTACACCTTC,CSVRATANYGYTF
NA,TRBD1,TRBV6-2/TRBV6-3,TRBJ1-5,TGTGCCAGCAGTTGGGGTGACAGGGTCAATCAGCCCCAGCATTTT,CASSWGDRVNQPQHF
few,NA,TRBV30,TRBJ1-4,TGTGCCTTACAGTTCAATGAAAAACTGTTTTTT,CALQFNEKLFF
once,NA,TRBV14,TRBJ2-3,TGTGCCAGCAGCCCAATCCTACTTCACGGGACAAATACGCAGTATTTT,CASSPILLHGTNTQYF
many,NA,TRBV9,TRBJ1-6,TGTGCCAGCAAACCAGGGGTCACCGATAATTCACCCCTCCACTTT,CASKPGVTDNSPLHF
NA,TRBD1,TRBV10-3,TRBJ1-1,TGTGCCATCAGCCCCGGGACAGGGAACACTGAAGCTTTCTTT,CAISPGTGNTEAFF
many,TRBD2,TRBV5-1,TRBJ2-1,TGCGCCAGCAGACTAGCGGGAGATGGTCCCCACGGTGAGCAGTTCTTC,CASRLAGDGPHGEQFF
NA,NA,TRBV12-3/TRBV12-4,TRBJ1-2,TGTGCCAGCACCCCTTGGTTAGCGGGGGACTATGGCTACACCTTC,CASTPWLAGDYGYTF
many,NA,TRBV4-1,TRBJ2-3,TGCGCCAGCAGCCAAGACACGGGGAGCACAGATACGCAGTATTTT,CASSQDTGSTDTQYF
many,NA,TRBV27,TRBJ1-1,TGTGCCAGCAGTTCCAAAGGGTGGACTGAAGCTTTCTTT,CASSSKGWTEAFF
few,NA,TRBV6-1,TRBJ1-5,TGTGCCAGCAGGATCGACAGAACTTATAGCAATCAGCCCCAGCATTTT,CASRIDRTYSNQPQHF
few,NA,TRBV6-5,TRBJ2-1,TGTGCCAGCAGCAAGGGCCAGGGATGGAATGAGCAGTTCTTC,CASSKGQGWNEQFF
few,NA,TRBV5-1,TRBJ1-1,TGCGCCAGCAGCTCTAAGCGGAACACTGAAGCTTTCTTT,CASSSKRNTEAFF
many,NA,TRBV5-8,TRBJ2-1,TGTGCCAGCAGCCCCTTAAGGGTTTCCTACAATGAGCAGTTCTTC,CASSPLRVSYNEQFF
many,NA,TRBV11-2,TRBJ2-7,TGTGCCAGCAGCTCATCCGATCAGAAGCAGTACTTC,CASSSSDQKQYF
few,NA,TRBV20-1,TRBJ1-4,TGCAGTGCTAGAGGGGACAACAGGGTTGGTGAAAAACTGTTTTTT,CSARGDNRVGEKLFF
few,NA,TRBV3-1,TRBJ1-6,TGTGCCAGCAGCCCAGACCCCCGGACGAGCTCCTATAATTCACCCCTCCACTTT,CASSPDPRTSSYNSPLHF
NA,NA,TRBV12-3/TRBV12-4,TRBJ2-1,TGTGCCAGCAGCCGACCCGACCTGAATGAGCAGTTCTTC,CASSRPDLNEQFF
few,NA,TRBV29-1,TRBJ2-7,TGCAGCGCCGGACATAACTACGAGCAGTACTTC,CSAGHNYEQYF
many,NA,TRBV27,TRBJ2-7,TGTGCCAGCAGTCCAGGACAGTCCTACGAGCAGTACTTC,CASSPGQSYEQYF
NA,NA,TRBV6-4,TRBJ1-5,TGTGCCAGCAGTGAGCAGGAAAATCAGCCCCAGCATTTT,CASSEQENQPQHF
NA,NA,TRBV20-1,TRBJ1-4,TGCAGTGCTAGAGGGACTGCCCACGACTATGAAAAACTGTTTTTT,CSARGTAHDYEKLFF
NA,NA,TRBV10-3,TRBJ2-7,TGTGCCATCAAGCAGGGCCTTAGGTACGAGCAGTACTTC,CAIKQGLRYEQYF
many,NA,TRBV14,TRBJ2-1,TGTGCCAGCAGCCAAGAGACCGGGGCGGGATGGTACAATGAGCAGTTCTTC,CASSQETGAGWYNEQFF
NA,NA,TRBV12-3/TRBV12-4,TRBJ2-1,TGTGCCAGCAGTTTTCCCATCGACAGTTCTTCCTACAATGAGCAGTTCTTC,CASSFPIDSSSYNEQFF
many,NA,TRBV25-1,TRBJ2-7,TGTGCCAGCAGTGAATCCGGCCGCCCGCCCGAGCAGTACTTC,CASSESGRPPEQYF
many,NA,TRBV12-3/TRBV12-4,TRBJ1-6,TGTGCCAGCAAATCAGGGGAACGCTCACCCCTCCACTTT,CASKSGERSPLHF
few,NA,TRBV7-2,TRBJ1-4,TGCATACCCACCCCCAAAAAGGTCGAAAGCGAAAAACTGTTTTTT,CIPTPKKVESEKLFF
many,TRBD1,TRBV6-6,TRBJ1-2,TGTGCCAGCAGTTACTCGACAGGGAAGAGGGACTATGGCTACACCTTC,CASSYSTGKRDYGYTF
many,NA,TRBV13,TRBJ1-1,TGTGCCAGCAGCTTAGGGGACGCCCCGAACACTGAAGCTTTCTTT,CASSLGDAPNTEAFF
many,NA,TRBV12-3/TRBV12-4,TRBJ1-4,TGTGCCAGCAGTTTGAACAGAAATGAAAAACTGTTTTTT,CASSLNRNEKLFF
many,TRBD2,TRBV29-1,TRBJ2-7,TGCAGCGTTTCCGAAAGACTAGCGGGAGACGAGCAGTACTTC,CSVSERLAGDEQYF
few,NA,TRBV28,TRBJ1-2,TGTGCCAGCAAAGGAACAGACGCCTATGGCTACACCTTC,CASKGTDAYGYTF
many,TRBD1,TRBV6-5,TRBJ1-1,TGTGCCAGCGGAGTACGTACAGGGGGATTGCGCGTAGCTGAAGCTTTCTTT,CASGVRTGGLRVAEAFF
NA,TRBD1,TRBV6-6,TRBJ1-5,TGTGCCAGCACCCCGGACAGGGGATATCAGCCCCAGCATTTT,CASTPDRGYQPQHF
many,TRBD1,TRBV6-2/TRBV6-3,TRBJ2-6,TGTGCCAGCAGTTACAGAACCGGGACAGGTCTCACTGGGGCCAACGTCCTGACTTTC,CASSYRTGTGLTGANVLTF
many,TRBD1,TRBV4-1,TRBJ2-1,TGCGCCAGCAGCCCTGGGACAGGGGGTAATGAGCAGTTCTTC,CASSPGTGGNEQFF
many,TRBD1,TRBV7-9,TRBJ1-5,TGTGCCACTGGACAGGGTAATCAGCCCCAGCATTTT,CATGQGNQPQHF
many,NA,TRBV12-3/TRBV12-4,TRBJ1-5,TGTGCCAGCAGTTTAGACAGTAATAGCAATCAGCCCCAGCATTTT,CASSLDSNSNQPQHF
many,NA,TRBV5-1,TRBJ2-1,TGCGCCAGCAGCGCCTGGAGCGGTCCTTCCTACACTGAGCAGTTCTTC,CASSAWSGPSYTEQFF
many,NA,TRBV5-1,TRBJ2-1,TGCGCCAGCAGCTTGGGTTCACAGACCAATGAGCAGTTCTTC,CASSLGSQTNEQFF
NA,NA,TRBV7-9,TRBJ2-2,TGTGCCAGCAGCCCTCCGGGGACGAACACCGGGGAGCTGTTTTTT,CASSPPGTNTGELFF